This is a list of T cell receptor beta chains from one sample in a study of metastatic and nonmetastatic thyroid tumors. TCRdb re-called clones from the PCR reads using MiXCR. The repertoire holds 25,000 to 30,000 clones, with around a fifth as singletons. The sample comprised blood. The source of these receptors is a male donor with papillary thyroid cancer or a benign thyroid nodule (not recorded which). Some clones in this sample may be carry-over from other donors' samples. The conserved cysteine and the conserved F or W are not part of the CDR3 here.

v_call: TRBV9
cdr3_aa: SSSFPSPSGANVLP

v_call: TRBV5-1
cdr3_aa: ASSLRALAGFTNTAELF

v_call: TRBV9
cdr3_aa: ASSVLSMAGNTIY

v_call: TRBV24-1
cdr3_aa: ATSEEGQGNTGELF

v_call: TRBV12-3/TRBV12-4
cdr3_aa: ARSPRGVPNQRQH

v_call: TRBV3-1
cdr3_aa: ASSQDAGVSYNEQF

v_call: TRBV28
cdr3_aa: ASSLSAGAYGYT

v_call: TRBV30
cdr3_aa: AWTLGGRLQETQY

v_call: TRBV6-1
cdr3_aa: ASSEEGAGGYT

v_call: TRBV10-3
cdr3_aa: AINSGTGSSYNSPLH

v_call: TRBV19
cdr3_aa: ATARGQEYNEQF

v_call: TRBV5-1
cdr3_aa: ASSTGLEAFYEQY

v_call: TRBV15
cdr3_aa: ATSRDRLAGVSATDTQY

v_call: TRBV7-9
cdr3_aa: ASSLKGDSYGYT

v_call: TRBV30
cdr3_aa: AFYDRTNTEAF

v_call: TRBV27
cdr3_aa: ASSPDGNQPQH

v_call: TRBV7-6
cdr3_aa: ASSSSGRAAEQY

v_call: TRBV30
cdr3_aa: AWRGEGVKTQY

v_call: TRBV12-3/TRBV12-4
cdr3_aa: ASSSSGAWQPQH

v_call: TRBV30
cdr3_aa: AWSTRNEQY

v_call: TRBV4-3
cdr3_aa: ASSQEGSRAGTNTGELF

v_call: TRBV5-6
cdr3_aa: ASSRDRNYGYT

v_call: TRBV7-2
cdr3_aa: ASSLGQGGSQH

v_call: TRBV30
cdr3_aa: ASSGFGAF

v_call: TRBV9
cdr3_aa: ASSEGGWLNTEAF

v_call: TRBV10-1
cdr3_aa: ASSELGRNVSYEQY

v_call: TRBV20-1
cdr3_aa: SASRVAPVEQY

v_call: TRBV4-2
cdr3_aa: ASSQGQGGYSYEQY

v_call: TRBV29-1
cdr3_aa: SAAAGDNYGYT

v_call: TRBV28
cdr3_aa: ASSLGTSGRAIKY

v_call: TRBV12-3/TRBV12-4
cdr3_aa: ASIPGTGDPFGTIY

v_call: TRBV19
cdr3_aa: ASSIGGVLFTDTQY

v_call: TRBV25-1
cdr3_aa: ASSDTGEGQPQH

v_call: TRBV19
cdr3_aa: ASSINYGYT

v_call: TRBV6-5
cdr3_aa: ASSLLAAGNYEQY

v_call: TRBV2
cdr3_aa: ASGGAGPF

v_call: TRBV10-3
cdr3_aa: AIGGADTRY

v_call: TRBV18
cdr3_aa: ASSLPGTDLYGYT

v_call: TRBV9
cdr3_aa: ASSPILQPPGNEQF

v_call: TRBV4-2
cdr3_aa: ASSQGAVLSHTQY

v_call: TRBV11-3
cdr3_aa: ASSSLGQGGGDTEAF

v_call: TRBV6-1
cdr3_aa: ASSPTGGAVDGYT

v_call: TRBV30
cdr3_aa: AWSVPHSYNSPLH

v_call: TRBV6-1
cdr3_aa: ASSEVEGREQY

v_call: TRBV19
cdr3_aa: ASSKGQGDGYN

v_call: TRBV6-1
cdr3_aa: ASSDASGGQGARSTEAF